The clone carrying this T cell receptor (beta chain) has only a few counts. What it recognizes is unknown. With 9 bases removed from V and 4 bases from J, the gap between germline ends came to 17 bases. The germline CDR1 and CDR2 sequences are SGHRS and YFSETQ. This CDR3 is built from 13 residues. Co-extracting RNA and DNA was done with about 20-34 mg of unsorted bulk tissue as input. Patients carried chronic HBV infection without prior treatment. Production of TCR beta cDNA used approximately 0.45 ug total RNA together with a constant-region primer. Three nested multiplex PCR rounds, a slightly modified ARM-PCR method, built the TCR beta libraries. It was with TRBV1-TRBV30 forward primers and a C-beta reverse primer that the first two PCR rounds were run, at about 9 cycles each. TCRdb analysed the multiplex PCR reads with MiXCR anew, one entry per CDR3 protein. Found here are about 200,000 distinct CDR3 sequences, around 85% of them singletons; the top ten hold 15% to 20%.

The data were taken from a study of tumor-infiltrating lymphocytes in primary liver carcinoma. Findings and caveats of the study: Relative to tumor region pairs, the tumor-adjacent and tumor-blood pairs showed overlap that was lower.

Sequencing was performed on tumor tissue from primary liver carcinoma. V is TRBV5-1 and J is TRBJ2-7, with D possibly being TRBD1 (6 bases). This TCR was sampled from a man aged 35-49 years with primary liver carcinoma and hepatitis B virus infection. CDR3 sequence: CANREPTSYEQYF. CDR3 nucleotide sequence: TGCGCCAACAGGGAGCCTACTAGTTACGAGCAGTACTTC.